Each of the 23 T cell receptor beta chains below was sequenced from the same sample in a study of blood T cell repertoires in COVID-19. Some clones are missing from TCRdb's copy, which holds only in-frame ones; the method was immunoSEQ multiplex PCR. Here the sample spans roughly 36,000 clones, 85% to 95% being singletons. What was sequenced was peripheral blood. The receptors here all came from a man aged 55 to 69 with active or convalescent COVID-19.

The chain uses TRBV9 and TRBJ2-7, with 8 bases that match TRBD1. The CDR3 loop spans 15 amino acids. Trimming took 0 bases from V and 0 from J; bases not matched to a gene: 2. The germline V gene has CDR1 SGDLS and CDR2 YYNGEE. The CDR3 coding sequence is TGTGCCAGCAGCGTAGGGACAGGGATCTCCTACGAGCAGTACTTC. As protein: CASSVGTGISYEQYF.

The chain uses TRBV4-2 and TRBJ1-2; 7 bases are shared with TRBD1. Trimming took 3 bases from V and 3 from J; bases not matched to a gene: 10. Germline V gene sequence: CDR1 LGHNA, CDR2 YNFKEQ. The CDR3 runs 16 residues. CDR3 in DNA: TGTGCCAGCAGCCAGCCCGGGACAGAAAGTGACTATGGCTACACCTTC. It translates to CASSQPGTESDYGYTF.

The CDR3 region has the DNA TGTGCAAGTCGCTTAGGGCCCCGGGAGGAACACACCGGGGAGCTGTTTTTT. Its protein product is CASRLGPREEHTGELFF. The chain uses TRBV12-2 and TRBJ2-2; the listed D gene, TRBD2, was not tested against the DNA. TRBV12-2 constitutes a pseudogene. This CDR3 is 17 amino acids long.

This chain links TRBV27 with TRBJ1-2; TRBD1 agrees at 8 bases. Germline trimming cut 8 bases from V and 4 bases from J; bases unmatched to any gene: 15. The CDR3 runs to 16 residues. Germline values: CDR1 MNHEY, CDR2 SMNVEV (reference sequence). CDR3 in amino acids: CASRENMDRVAYGYTF. In DNA, the CDR3 is TGTGCCAGCCGTGAAAATATGGACAGGGTTGCCTATGGCTACACCTTC.

The V gene is TRBV3-1 (or the pseudogene TRBV3-2), the J gene TRBJ1-5; D might be TRBD1 (5 bases). Germline V gives CDR1 LGHDT, CDR2 YNNKEL (reference sequence). Trimming shortened V by 4 bases and J by 0 bases, and 7 bases separated the two germline ends. This CDR3 has 14 residues. The CDR3 bases are TGTGCCAGCAGCCTTGACAGTAGCAATCAGCCCCAGCATTTT. Translated, it gives CASSLDSSNQPQHF.

V is TRBV5-1 and J is TRBJ2-7, with TRBD2 matching over 9 bases. Per germline, CDR1 SGHRS and CDR2 YFSETQ. The CDR3 loop spans 19 amino acids. V shed 4 bases, J shed 3 bases, and the junction held 20 bases outside the gene matches. The CDR3 is CASSPRGGQERNRGYEQYF. Here the CDR3 DNA reads TGCGCCAGCAGCCCGCGGGGGGGGCAGGAGCGGAACAGGGGCTACGAGCAGTACTTC.

The rearrangement joins TRBV7-9 to TRBJ2-1, with TRBD2 identical over 8 bases. V was clipped by 0 bases and J by 6 bases; unmatched bases: 1. CDR1 is SEHNR and CDR2 is FQNEAQ in the germline V gene (reference sequence). The CDR3 has 14 residues. The CDR3 region has the DNA TGTGCCAGCAGCTTAGCAGCGGGGGCCAATGAGCAGTTCTTC. It encodes CASSLAAGANEQFF.

V usage is TRBV3-1 (or the pseudogene TRBV3-2) and J usage is TRBJ2-1, with 9 bases lining up with TRBD1. V shed 3 bases and J 7 bases; nucleotides not matched to a gene: 7. Per the germline V gene, CDR1 is LGHDT and CDR2 is YNNKEL (reference sequence). This CDR3 region has 15 residues. CDR3 sequence: CASSHSDRGNNEQFF. In DNA, the CDR3 is TGTGCCAGCAGCCACTCGGACAGGGGTAATAATGAGCAGTTCTTC.

The genes are TRBV6-5 and TRBJ2-7; no firm D call. This CDR3 contains 13 residues. The V gene lost 8 bases and the J gene lost 0 bases, with 11 bases spanning the gap. Germline V gene data show CDR1 as MNHEY and CDR2 as SVGAGI. CDR3 sequence: CASQVLLSYEQYF. The CDR3 DNA follows: TGTGCCAGCCAGGTCCTCCTCTCCTACGAGCAGTACTTC.

V gene TRBV7-3 combines with J gene TRBJ2-3; 8 bases align to TRBD2. Germline trimming cut 6 bases from V and 5 bases from J; bases unmatched to any gene: 7. Per the germline V gene, CDR1 is SGHTA and CDR2 is FQGTGA. CDR3 length: 14 residues. CDR3 amino acids: CASRRGLAEDTQYF. The DNA of the CDR3 is TGTGCCAGCAGGCGTGGACTAGCCGAAGATACGCAGTATTTT.

CDR3 amino acids: CASSVGPFDYEQYF. The CDR3 DNA reads as TGTGCCAGCAGCGTAGGGCCGTTTGACTACGAGCAGTACTTC. The chain links TRBV9 to TRBJ2-7; no clear D gene. CDR1 SGDLS and CDR2 YYNGEE come from the germline V gene. CDR3 length equals 14 residues. Trimming took 0 bases from V and 3 from J, leaving 10 bases between them.

This chain connects TRBV5-1 to TRBJ2-5, with D maybe TRBD2 (5 bases). Trimming took off 4 bases at V and 4 bases at J, with 17 bases between the two ends. This CDR3 has 15 residues. The germline V gene has CDR1 SGHRS and CDR2 YFSETQ. CDR3 in amino acids: CASSLQRGLGETQYF. The CDR3 DNA reads TGCGCCAGCAGCCTCCAAAGAGGGCTGGGAGAGACCCAGTACTTC.

This chain joins TRBV5-8 and TRBJ1-6; possibly TRBD1 for D (5 bases). Germline V CDR1 and CDR2: SGHTS, YDEGEE. The CDR3 length is 14 residues. Between the trimmed V and J ends, which lost 0 bases and 9 bases, there was a span of 10 bases. CDR3 sequence (DNA): TGTGCCAGCAGCTTGGGTCAGGGAGGTTCACCCCTCCACTTT. Its translation is CASSLGQGGSPLHF.

This clone appeared once. The CDR3 nucleotides read TGTGCCAGCAGCCCCAGCATGGCGGGTAGCAATCAGCCCCAGCATTTT. Its translation: CASSPSMAGSNQPQHF. The V gene is TRBV6-2 or TRBV6-3, the J gene TRBJ1-5; D is ambiguous. The CDR3 sequence is 16 residues long. The V gene's germline CDR1 is MNHEY and CDR2 SVGEGT. The germline V and J ends were trimmed by 6 bases and 0 bases, with 15 bases remaining between them.

This clone was detected once. J is TRBJ2-1 and V is TRBV19; TRBD2 is a possible D gene (5 bases). The CDR3 runs 14 residues. The germline CDR1 and CDR2 sequences are LNHDA and SQIVND (reference sequence). Trimming shortened V by 8 bases and J by 4 bases, and 15 bases separated the two germline ends. The CDR3: CASQADRSYNEQFF. In DNA form, the CDR3 reads TGTGCCAGTCAAGCGGACCGTTCATACAATGAGCAGTTCTTC.

In DNA form, the CDR3 reads TGTGCCAGCAGTACGCAGGGGCGCGGCGAGCAGTACTTC. Amino acids: CASSTQGRGEQYF. V and J are TRBV28 and TRBJ2-7, with D possibly TRBD1 on 6 matching bases. This CDR3 region has 13 residues. V shed 5 bases and J shed 6 bases, with 14 bases lying between them. Germline assignment: CDR1 MDHEN and CDR2 SYDVKM.

In nucleotides, the CDR3 is TGCGCCAGCAGCCAGGTCGCGCCTACGGGACAGGGGTATGGCTACACCTTC. Encoded protein: CASSQVAPTGQGYGYTF. The gene calls are TRBV4-1 and TRBJ1-2, with TRBD1 matching over 10 bases. The CDR3 has 17 amino acids. Trimming cost V 3 bases and J 5 bases; bases outside gene matches: 12. Germline CDR1 is MGHRA and CDR2 is YSYEKL.

V and J are TRBV6-2 or TRBV6-3 and TRBJ2-1, with D possibly TRBD2 on 5 matching bases. CDR1 and CDR2 (germline): MNHEY, SVGEGT. The CDR3 has 15 residues. Trimming stripped 6 bases from V and 0 bases from J, with 12 bases between. The CDR3 nucleotides are TGTGCCAGCAGCCCCGCGGGCGGCTCCTACAATGAGCAGTTCTTC. This sequence encodes CASSPAGGSYNEQFF.

The CDR3 loop reads CASSRDRRSYEQYF. The CDR3, as DNA: TGCGCCAGCAGCCGGGACAGGAGATCCTACGAGCAGTACTTC. V is TRBV23-1 and J is TRBJ2-7, with 8 bases identical to TRBD1. TRBV23-1 is filed as an ORF, its function uncertain. V shed 6 bases and J 1 base; nucleotides not matched to a gene: 5. This CDR3 is 14 amino acids long.

V is TRBV6-1 and J is TRBJ2-3; a weak D match, TRBD1 (6 bases). With 4 bases removed from V and 1 base from J, the gap between germline ends came to 15 bases. Germline CDR1 MNHNS, CDR2 SASEGT. The CDR3 is 16 amino acids. The CDR3: CASSGTATGGTDTQYF. In DNA form, the CDR3 reads TGTGCCAGCAGTGGAACGGCGACAGGAGGCACAGATACGCAGTATTTT.

The V call is TRBV10-1, the J call TRBJ1-2, with D possibly being TRBD1 (5 bases). From germline, CDR1 is WNHNN and CDR2 SYGVQD (reference sequence). The germline V and J ends were trimmed by 5 bases and 6 bases, with 10 bases remaining between them. There are 12 residues in the CDR3. This chain's CDR3 is CASSNLGHGYTF. The CDR3 nucleotides are TGCGCCAGCAGTAACCTGGGGCATGGCTACACCTTC.

This clone is a singleton in its sample. The chain is built from TRBV7-2 and TRBJ2-7; 7 bases are a match to TRBD2. This CDR3 comprises 16 residues. The germline CDR1 and CDR2 sequences are SGHTA and FQGNSA. After removal of 0 bases from V and 0 bases from J, the junction contained 5 bases not matched to a gene. CDR3 region: CASSLATSPSSYEQYF. CDR3 nucleotide sequence: TGTGCCAGCAGCTTAGCGACTAGCCCTAGCTCCTACGAGCAGTACTTC.

The chain uses TRBV29-1 and TRBJ1-2; possibly TRBD1 for D (6 bases). Germline V lookup: CDR1 SQVTM, CDR2 ANQGSEA. The CDR3 runs to 15 residues. V lost 3 bases to trimming and J lost 6 bases, with 20 bases between them. CDR3: CSVDPMAVQGHGYTF. DNA of the CDR3: TGCAGCGTTGACCCCATGGCCGTGCAGGGGCATGGCTACACCTTC.